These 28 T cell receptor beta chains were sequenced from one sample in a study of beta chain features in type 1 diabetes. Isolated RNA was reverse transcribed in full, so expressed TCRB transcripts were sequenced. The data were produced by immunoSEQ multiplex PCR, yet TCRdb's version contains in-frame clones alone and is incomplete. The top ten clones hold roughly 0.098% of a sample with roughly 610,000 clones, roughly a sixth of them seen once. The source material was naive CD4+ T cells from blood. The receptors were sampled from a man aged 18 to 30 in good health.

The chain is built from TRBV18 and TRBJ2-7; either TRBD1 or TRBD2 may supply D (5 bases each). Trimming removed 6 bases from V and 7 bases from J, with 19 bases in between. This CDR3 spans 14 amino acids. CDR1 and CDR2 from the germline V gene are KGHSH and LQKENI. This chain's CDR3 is CASSAQDWGGEQYF. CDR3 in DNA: TGTGCCAGCTCCGCTCAGGACTGGGGCGGAGAGCAGTACTTC. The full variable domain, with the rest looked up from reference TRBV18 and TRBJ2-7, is NAGVMQNPRHLVRRRGQEARLRCSPMKGHSHVYWYRQLPEEGLKFMVYLQKENIIDESGMPKERFSAEFPKEGPSILRIQQVVRGDSAAYFCASSAQDWGGEQYFGPGTRLTVT.

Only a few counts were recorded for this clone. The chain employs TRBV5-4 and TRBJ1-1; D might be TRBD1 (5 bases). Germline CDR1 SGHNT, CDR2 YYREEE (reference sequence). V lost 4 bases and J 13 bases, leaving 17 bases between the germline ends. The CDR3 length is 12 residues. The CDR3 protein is CASSQGPGLGFF. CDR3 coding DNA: TGTGCCAGCAGCCAAGGTCCGGGGCTTGGTTTCTTT.

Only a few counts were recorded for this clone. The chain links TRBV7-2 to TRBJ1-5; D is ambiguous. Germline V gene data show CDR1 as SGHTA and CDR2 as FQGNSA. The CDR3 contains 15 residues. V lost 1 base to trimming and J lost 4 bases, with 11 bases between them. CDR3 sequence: CASSLGGGWNQPQHF. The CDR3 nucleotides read TGTGCCAGCAGCTTAGGGGGAGGATGGAATCAGCCCCAGCATTTT.

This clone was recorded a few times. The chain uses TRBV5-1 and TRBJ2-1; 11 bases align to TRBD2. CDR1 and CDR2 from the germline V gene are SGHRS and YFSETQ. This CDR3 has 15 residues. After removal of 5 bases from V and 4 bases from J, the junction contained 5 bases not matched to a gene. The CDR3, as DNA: TGCGCCAGCAGGGCGACTAGCGGGGTATACAATGAGCAGTTCTTC. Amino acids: CASRATSGVYNEQFF.

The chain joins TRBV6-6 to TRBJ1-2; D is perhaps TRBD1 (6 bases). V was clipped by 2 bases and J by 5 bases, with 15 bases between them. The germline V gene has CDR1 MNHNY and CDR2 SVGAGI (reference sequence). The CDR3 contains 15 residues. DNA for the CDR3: TGTGCCAGCAGTTACGGCTCGGACAGCGTATATGGCTACACCTTC. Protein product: CASSYGSDSVYGYTF.

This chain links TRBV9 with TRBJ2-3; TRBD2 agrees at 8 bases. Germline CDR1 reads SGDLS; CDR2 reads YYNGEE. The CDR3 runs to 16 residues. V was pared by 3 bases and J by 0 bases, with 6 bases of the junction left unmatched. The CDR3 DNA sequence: TGTGCCAGCAGCGGGCTAGCGGGCTCCAGCACAGATACGCAGTATTTT. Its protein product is CASSGLAGSSTDTQYF.

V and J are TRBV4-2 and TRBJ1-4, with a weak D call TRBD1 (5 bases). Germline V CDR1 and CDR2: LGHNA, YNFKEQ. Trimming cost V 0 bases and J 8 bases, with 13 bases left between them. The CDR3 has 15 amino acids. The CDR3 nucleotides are TGTGCCAGCAGCCAAGATGCAGGGTGGGGAGAAAAACTGTTTTTT. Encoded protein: CASSQDAGWGEKLFF.

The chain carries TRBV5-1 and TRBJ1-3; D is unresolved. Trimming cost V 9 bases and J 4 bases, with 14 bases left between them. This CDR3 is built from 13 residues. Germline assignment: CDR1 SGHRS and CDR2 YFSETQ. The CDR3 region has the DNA TGCGCCACCAAAGCGGGAACAGGAAACACCATATATTTT. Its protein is CATKAGTGNTIYF.

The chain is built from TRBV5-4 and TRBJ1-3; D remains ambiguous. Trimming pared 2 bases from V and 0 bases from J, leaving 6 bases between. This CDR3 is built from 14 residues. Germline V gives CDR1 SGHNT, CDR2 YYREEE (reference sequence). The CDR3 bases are TGTGCCAGCAGCTTTAAGAGCTCTGGAAACACCATATATTTT. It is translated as CASSFKSSGNTIYF.

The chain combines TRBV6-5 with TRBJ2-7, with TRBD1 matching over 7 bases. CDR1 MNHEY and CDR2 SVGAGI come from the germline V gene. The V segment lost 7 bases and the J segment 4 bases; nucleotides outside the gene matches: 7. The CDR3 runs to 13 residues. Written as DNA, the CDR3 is TGTGCCAGCACCCCCCGACAGGGATACGAGCAGTACTTC. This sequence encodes CASTPRQGYEQYF.

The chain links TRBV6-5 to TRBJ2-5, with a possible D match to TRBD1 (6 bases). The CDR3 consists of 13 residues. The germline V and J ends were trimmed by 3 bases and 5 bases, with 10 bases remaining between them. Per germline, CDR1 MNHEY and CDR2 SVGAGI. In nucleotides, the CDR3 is TGTGCCAGCAGTTATTGGGGGCGGGAGACCCAGTACTTC. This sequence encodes CASSYWGRETQYF.

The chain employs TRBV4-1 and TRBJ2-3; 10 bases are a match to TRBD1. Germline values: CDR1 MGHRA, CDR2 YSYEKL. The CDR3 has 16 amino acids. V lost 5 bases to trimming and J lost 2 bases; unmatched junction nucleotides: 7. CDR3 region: CASSSGQGIDTDTQYF. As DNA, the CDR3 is TGCGCCAGCAGCTCGGGACAGGGGATAGACACAGATACGCAGTATTTT.

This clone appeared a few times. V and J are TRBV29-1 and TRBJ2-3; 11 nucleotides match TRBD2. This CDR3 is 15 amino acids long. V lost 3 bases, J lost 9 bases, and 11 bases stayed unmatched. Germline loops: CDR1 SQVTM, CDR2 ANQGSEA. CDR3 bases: TGCAGCGTTGAGGCGGCAGCCATAGCGGGAGGGACGCAGTATTTT. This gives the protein CSVEAAAIAGGTQYF.

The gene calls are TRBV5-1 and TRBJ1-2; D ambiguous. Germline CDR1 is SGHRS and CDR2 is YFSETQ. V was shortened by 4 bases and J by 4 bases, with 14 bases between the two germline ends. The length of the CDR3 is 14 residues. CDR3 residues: CASSEGRTIYGYTF. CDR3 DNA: TGCGCCAGCAGCGAGGGTAGGACCATCTATGGCTACACCTTC.

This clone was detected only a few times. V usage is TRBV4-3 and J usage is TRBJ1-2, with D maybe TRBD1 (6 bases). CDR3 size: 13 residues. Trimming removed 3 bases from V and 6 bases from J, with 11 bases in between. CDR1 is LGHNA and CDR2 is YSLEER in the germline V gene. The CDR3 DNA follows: TGCGCCAGCAGCCAGATACAGGGAAATGGCTACACCTTC. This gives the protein CASSQIQGNGYTF.

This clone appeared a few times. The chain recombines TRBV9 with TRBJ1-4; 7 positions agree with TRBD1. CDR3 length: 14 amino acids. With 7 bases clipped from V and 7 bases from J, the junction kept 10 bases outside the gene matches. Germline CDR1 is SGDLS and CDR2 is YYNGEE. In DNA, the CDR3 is TGTGCCAGCGGGCCCAGGGGGGGAGGTGAAAAACTGTTTTTT. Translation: CASGPRGGGEKLFF.

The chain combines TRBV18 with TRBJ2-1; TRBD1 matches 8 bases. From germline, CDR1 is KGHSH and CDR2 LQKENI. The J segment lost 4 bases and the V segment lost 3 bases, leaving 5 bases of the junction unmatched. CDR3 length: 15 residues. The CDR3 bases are TGTGCCAGCTCACCGGACAGGGCCAGTTACAATGAGCAGTTCTTC. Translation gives CASSPDRASYNEQFF.

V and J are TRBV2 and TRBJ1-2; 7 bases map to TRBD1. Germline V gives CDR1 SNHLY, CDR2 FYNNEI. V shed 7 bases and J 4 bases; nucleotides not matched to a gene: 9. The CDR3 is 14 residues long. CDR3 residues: CASTPTGLSYGYTF. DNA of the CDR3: TGTGCCAGCACTCCGACAGGGTTGAGCTATGGCTACACCTTC.

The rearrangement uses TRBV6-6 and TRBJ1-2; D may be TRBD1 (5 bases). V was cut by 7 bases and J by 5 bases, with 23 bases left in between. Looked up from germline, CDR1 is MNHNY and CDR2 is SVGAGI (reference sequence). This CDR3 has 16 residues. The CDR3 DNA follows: TGTGCCAGCACCCAGTGGTCCGGGGGGAAGATGTATGGCTACACCTTC. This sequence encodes CASTQWSGGKMYGYTF.

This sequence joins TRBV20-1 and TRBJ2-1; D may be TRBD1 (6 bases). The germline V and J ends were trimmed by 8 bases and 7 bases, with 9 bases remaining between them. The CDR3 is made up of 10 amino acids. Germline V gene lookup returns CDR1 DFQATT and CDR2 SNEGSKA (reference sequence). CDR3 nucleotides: TGCAGTACTCAGGGGAATGAGCAGTTCTTC. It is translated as CSTQGNEQFF.

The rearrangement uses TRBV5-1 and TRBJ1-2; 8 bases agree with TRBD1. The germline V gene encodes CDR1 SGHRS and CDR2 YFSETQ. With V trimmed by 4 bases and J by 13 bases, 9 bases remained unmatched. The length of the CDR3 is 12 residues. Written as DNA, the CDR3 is TGCGCCAGCAGCCCGGCCGGACAGGGTCCCACCTTC. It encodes CASSPAGQGPTF. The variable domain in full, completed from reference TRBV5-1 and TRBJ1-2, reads KAGVTQTPRYLIKTRGQQVTLSCSPISGHRSVSWYQQTPGQGLQFLFEYFSETQRNKGNFPGRFSGRQFSNSRSEMNVSTLELGDSALYLCASSPAGQGPTFGSGTRLTVV.

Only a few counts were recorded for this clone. The CDR3 protein is CADSSGPYEQYF. Written as DNA, the CDR3 is TGTGCCGATTCTAGCGGGCCCTACGAGCAGTACTTC. The genes are TRBV7-9 and TRBJ2-7, with 8 bases that match TRBD2. This CDR3 spans 12 amino acids. After removal of 11 bases from V and 2 bases from J, the junction contained 5 bases not matched to a gene. Germline V gives CDR1 SEHNR, CDR2 FQNEAQ (reference sequence).

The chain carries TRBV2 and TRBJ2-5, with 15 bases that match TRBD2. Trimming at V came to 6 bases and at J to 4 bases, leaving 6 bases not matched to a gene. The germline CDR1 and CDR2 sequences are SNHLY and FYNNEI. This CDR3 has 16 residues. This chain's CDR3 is CASRRTSGGALETQYF. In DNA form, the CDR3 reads TGTGCCAGCAGGAGGACTAGCGGGGGGGCCTTAGAGACCCAGTACTTC.

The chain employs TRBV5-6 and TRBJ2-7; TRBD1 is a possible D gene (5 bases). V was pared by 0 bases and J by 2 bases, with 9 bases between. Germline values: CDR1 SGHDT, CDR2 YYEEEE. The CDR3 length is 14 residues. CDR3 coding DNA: TGTGCCAGCAGCTTGGTGTCAGGGACCTACGAGCAGTACTTC. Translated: CASSLVSGTYEQYF.

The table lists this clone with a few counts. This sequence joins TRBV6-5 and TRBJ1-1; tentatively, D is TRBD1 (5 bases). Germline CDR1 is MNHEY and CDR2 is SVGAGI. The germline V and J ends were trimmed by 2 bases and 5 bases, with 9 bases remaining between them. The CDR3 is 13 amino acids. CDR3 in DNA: TGTGCCAGCAGTTACGGGGGGATGACTGAAGCTTTCTTT. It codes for CASSYGGMTEAFF.

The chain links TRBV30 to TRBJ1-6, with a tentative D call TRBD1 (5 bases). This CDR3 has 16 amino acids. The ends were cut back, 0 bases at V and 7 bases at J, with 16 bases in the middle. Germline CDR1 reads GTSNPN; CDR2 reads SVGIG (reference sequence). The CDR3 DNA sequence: TGTGCCTGGAGTGTAGGGCGAACGGGGCCGAATTCACCCCTCCACTTT. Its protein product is CAWSVGRTGPNSPLHF. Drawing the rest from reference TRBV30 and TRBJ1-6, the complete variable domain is SQTIHQWPATLVQPVGSPLSLECTVEGTSNPNLYWYRQAAGRGLQLLFYSVGIGQISSEVPQNLSASRPQDRQFILSSKKLLLSDSGFYLCAWSVGRTGPNSPLHFGNGTRLTVT.

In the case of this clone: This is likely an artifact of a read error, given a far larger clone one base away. The CDR3 here is CASRRDRGTDTQYF. CDR3 nucleotide sequence: TGTGCCAGCAGGCGGGACAGGGGGACAGATACGCAGTATTTT. V gene TRBV2 combines with J gene TRBJ2-3, with 11 positions matching TRBD1. Germline V gene lookup returns CDR1 SNHLY and CDR2 FYNNEI. Losses at the gene ends were 6 bases for V and 3 bases for J; bases not matched to a gene: 2. CDR3 length: 14 residues.

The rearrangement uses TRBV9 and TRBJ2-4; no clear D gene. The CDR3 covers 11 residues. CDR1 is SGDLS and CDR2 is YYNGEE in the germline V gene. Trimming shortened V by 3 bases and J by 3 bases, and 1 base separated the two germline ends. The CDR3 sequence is CASSDKNIQYF. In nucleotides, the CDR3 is TGTGCCAGCAGCGACAAAAACATTCAGTACTTC.